The sequence of this TCR beta chain was determined in a study of OX40 agonist ivuxolimab in advanced cancers. Study-wide context: Under the entry rules, prior anti-PD-1, anti-PD-L1 or anti-CTLA-4 therapy was allowed, and about 38% had some.

Data came from immunoSEQ multiplex PCR; TCRdb stores just in-frame clones and leaves some out. This repertoire shows about 32,000 clones, about four fifths found once; its top ten account for approximately 20%. This sequence originates from an adult with an advanced solid tumor such as melanoma, head and neck, liver or kidney cancer. The sample here was CD4+ or CD8+ T cells sorted from blood, taken in a trial of the OX40 agonist ivuxolimab.

CDR3 sequence (DNA): TGTGCCAGCAGTCCCCGACAGATCCTCATCTATGGCTACACCTTC. This translates into CASSPRQILIYGYTF. The chain couples TRBV28 to TRBJ1-2; maybe TRBD1 (5 bases). The CDR3 is 15 amino acids. Germline V gives CDR1 MDHEN, CDR2 SYDVKM. With 5 bases removed from V and 4 bases from J, the gap between germline ends came to 17 bases.